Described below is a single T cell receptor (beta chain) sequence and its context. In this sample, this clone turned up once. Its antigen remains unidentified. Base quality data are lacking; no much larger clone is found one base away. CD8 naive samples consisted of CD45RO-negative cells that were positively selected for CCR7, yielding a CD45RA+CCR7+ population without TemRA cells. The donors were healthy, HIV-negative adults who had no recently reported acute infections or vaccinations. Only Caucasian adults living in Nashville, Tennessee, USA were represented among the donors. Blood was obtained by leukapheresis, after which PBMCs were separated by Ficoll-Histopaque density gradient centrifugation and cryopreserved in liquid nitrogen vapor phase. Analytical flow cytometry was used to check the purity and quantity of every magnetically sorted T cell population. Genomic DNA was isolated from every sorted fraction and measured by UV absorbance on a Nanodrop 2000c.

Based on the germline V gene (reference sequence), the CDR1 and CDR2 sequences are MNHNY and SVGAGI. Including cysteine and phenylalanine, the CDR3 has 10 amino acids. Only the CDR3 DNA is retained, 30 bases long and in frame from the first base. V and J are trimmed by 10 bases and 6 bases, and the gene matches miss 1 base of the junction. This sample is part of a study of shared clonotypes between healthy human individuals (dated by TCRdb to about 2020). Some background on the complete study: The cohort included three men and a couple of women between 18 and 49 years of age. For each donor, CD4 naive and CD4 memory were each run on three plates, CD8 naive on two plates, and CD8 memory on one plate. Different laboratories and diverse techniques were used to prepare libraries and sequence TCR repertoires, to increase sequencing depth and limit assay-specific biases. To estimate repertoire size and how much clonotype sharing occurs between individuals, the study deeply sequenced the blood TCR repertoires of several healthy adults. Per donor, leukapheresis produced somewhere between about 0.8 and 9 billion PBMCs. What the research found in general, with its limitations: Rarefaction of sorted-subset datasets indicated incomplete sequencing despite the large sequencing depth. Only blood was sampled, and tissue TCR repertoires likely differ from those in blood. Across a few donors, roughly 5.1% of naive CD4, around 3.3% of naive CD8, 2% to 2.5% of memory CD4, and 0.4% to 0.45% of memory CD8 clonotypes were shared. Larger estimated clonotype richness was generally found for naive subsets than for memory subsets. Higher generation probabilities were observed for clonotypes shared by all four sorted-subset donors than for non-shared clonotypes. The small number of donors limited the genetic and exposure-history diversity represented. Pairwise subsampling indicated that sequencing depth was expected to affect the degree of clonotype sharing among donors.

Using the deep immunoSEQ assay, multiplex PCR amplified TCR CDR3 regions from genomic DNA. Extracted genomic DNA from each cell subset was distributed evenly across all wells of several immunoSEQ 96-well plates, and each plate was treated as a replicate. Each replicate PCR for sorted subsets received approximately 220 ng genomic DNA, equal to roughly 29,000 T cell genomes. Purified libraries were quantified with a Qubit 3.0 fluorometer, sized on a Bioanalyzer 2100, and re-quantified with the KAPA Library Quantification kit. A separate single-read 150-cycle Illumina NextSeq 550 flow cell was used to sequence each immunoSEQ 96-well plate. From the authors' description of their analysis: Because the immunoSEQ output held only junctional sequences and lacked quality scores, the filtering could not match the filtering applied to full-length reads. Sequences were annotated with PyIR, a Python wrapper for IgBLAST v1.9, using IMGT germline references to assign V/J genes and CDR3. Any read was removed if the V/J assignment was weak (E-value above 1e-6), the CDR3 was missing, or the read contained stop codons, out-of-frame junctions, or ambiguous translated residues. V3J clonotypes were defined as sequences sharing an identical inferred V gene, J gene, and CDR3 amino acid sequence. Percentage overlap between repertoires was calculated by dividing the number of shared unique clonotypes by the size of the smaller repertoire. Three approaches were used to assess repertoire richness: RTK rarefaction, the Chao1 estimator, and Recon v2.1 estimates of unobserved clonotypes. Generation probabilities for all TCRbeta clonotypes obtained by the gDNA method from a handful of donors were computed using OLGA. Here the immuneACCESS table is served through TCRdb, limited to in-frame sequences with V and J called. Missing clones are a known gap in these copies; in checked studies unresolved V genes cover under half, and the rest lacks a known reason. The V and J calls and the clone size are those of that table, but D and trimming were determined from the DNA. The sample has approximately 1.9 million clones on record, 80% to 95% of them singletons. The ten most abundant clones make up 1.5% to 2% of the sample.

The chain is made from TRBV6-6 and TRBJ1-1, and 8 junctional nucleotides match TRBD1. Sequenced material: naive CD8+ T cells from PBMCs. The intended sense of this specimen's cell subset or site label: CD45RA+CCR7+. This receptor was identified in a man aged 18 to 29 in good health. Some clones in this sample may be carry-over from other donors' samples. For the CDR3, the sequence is CATGGSEAFF. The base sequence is TGTGCCACAGGGGGCTCTGAAGCTTTCTTT.